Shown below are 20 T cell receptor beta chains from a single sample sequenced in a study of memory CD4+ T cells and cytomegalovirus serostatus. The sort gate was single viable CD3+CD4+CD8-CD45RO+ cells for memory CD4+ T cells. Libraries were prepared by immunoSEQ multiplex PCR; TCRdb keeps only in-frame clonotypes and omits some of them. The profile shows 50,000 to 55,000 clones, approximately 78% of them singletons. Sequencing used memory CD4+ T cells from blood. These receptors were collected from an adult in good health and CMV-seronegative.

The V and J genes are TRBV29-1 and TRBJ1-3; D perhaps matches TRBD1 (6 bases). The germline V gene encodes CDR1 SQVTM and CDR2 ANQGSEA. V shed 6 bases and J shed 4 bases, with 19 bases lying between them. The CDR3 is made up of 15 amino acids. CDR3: CSVRGTQSGGNTIYF. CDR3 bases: TGCAGCGTAAGGGGGACCCAGTCGGGGGGAAACACCATATATTTT.

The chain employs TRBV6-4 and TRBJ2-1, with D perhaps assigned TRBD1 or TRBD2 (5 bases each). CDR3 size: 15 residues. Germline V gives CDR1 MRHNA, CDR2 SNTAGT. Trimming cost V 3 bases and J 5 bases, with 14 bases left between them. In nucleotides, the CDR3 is TGTGCCAGCAGTGAATGGCAGGGACGGGACAATGAGCAGTTCTTC. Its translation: CASSEWQGRDNEQFF.

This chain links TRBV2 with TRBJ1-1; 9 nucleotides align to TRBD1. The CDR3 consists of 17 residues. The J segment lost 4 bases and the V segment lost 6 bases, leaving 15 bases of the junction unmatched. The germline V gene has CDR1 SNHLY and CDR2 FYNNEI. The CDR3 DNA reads TGTGCCAGCAGCAAGCAAAGACAGGGGGTCCCGGGCACTGAAGCTTTCTTT. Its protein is CASSKQRQGVPGTEAFF.

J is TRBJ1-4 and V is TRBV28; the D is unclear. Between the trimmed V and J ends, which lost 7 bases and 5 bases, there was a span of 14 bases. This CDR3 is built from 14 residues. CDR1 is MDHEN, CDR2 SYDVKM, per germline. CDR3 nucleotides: TGTGCCAGCACCAGGTCAACTAGGAATGAAAAACTGTTTTTT. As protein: CASTRSTRNEKLFF.

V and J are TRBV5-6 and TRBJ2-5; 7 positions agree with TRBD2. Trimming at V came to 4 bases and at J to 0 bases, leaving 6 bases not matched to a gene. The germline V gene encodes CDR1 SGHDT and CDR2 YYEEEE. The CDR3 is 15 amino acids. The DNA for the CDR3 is TGTGCCAGCAGCCGGGACGGGGGGTACCAAGAGACCCAGTACTTC. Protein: CASSRDGGYQETQYF.

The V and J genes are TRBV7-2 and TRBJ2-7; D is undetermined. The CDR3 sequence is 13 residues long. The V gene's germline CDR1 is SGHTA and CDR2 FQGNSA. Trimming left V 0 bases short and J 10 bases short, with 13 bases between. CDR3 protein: CASSLALSNGQYF. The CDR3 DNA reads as TGTGCCAGCAGCTTAGCGCTGAGCAATGGCCAGTACTTC. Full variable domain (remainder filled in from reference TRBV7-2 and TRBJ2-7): GAGVSQSPSNKVTEKGKDVELRCDPISGHTALYWYRQSLGQGLEFLIYFQGNSAPDKSGLPSDRFSAERTGGSVSTLTIQRTQQEDSAVYLCASSLALSNGQYFGPGTRLTVT.

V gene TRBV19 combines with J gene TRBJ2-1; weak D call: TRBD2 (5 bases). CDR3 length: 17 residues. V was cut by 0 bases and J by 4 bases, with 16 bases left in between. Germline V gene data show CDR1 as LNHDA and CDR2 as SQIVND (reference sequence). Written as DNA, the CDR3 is TGTGCCAGTAGTATAGACTCCCGGGTCTCGGGATACAATGAGCAGTTCTTC. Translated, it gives CASSIDSRVSGYNEQFF.

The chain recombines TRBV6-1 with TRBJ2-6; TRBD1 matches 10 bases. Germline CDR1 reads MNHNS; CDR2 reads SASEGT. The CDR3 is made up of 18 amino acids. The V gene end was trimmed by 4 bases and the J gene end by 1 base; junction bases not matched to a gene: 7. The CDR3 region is CASSVAGTGVSGANVLTF. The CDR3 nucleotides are TGTGCCAGCAGTGTTGCCGGGACAGGGGTTTCTGGGGCCAACGTCCTGACTTTC.

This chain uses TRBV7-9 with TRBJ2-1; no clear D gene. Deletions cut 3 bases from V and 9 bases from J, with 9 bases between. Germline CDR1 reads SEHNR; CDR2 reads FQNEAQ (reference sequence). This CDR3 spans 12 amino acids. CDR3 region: CASSFQLIEQFF. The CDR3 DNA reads TGTGCCAGCAGCTTTCAACTCATTGAGCAGTTCTTC.

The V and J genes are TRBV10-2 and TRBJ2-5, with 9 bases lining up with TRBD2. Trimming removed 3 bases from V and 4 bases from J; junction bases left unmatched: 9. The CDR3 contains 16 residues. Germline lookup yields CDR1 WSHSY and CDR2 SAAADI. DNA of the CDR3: TGCGCCAGCAGTGACGGCGGCGGGGGGGCTTCAGAGACCCAGTACTTC. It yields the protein CASSDGGGGASETQYF.

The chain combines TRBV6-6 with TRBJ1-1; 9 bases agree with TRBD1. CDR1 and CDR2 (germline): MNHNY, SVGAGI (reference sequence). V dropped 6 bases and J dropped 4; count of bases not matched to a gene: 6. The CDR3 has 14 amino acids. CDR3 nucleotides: TGTGCCAGCAGAGAACAGGGGGCGCGCACTGAAGCTTTCTTT. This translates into CASREQGARTEAFF.

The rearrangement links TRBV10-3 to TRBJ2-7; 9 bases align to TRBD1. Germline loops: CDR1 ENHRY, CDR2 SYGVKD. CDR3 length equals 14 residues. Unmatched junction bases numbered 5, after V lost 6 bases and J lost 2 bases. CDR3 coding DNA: TGTGCCATCAGGATGGACAGGGGCACCTACGAGCAGTACTTC. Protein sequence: CAIRMDRGTYEQYF.

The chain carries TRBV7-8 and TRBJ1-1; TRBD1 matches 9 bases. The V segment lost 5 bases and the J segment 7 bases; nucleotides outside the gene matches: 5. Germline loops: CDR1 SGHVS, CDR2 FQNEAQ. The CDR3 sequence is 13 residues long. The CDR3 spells CASSPDRGFEAFF. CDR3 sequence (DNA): TGTGCCAGCAGCCCAGACAGGGGGTTTGAAGCTTTCTTT. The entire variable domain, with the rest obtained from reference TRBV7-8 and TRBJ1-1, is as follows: GAGVSQSPRYKVAKRGQDVALRCDPISGHVSLFWYQQALGQGPEFLTYFQNEAQLDKSGLPSDRFFAERPEGSVSTLKIQRTQQEDSAVYLCASSPDRGFEAFFGQGTRLTVV.

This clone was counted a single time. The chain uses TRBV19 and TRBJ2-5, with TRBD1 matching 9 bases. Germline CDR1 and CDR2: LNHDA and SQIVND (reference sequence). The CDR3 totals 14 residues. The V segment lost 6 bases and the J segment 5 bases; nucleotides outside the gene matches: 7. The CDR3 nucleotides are TGTGCCAGTAGGACACAGGGGGCAGCGGAGACCCAGTACTTC. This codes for CASRTQGAAETQYF.

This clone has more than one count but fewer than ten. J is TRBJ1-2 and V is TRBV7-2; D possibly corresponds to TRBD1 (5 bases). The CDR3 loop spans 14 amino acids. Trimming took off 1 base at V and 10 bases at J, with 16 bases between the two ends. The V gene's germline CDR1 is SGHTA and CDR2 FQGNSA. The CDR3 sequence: CASSLGAEGPSYTF. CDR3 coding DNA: TGTGCCAGCAGCTTAGGAGCGGAGGGGCCCTCCTACACCTTC.

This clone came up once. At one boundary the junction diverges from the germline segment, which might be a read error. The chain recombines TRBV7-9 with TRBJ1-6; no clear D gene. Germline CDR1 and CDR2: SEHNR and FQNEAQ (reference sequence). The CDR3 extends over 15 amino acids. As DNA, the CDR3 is TGTGCCAGCAGCTTAGACCAGGCCTACAATTCACCCCTCCACTTT. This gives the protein CASSLDQAYNSPLHF. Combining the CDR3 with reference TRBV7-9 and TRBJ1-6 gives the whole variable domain DTGVSQNPRHKITKRGQNVTFRCDPISEHNRLYWYRQTLGQGPEFLTYFQNEAQLEKSRLLSDRFSAERPKGSFSTLEIQRTEQGDSAMYLCASSLDQAYNSPLHFGNGTRLTVT.

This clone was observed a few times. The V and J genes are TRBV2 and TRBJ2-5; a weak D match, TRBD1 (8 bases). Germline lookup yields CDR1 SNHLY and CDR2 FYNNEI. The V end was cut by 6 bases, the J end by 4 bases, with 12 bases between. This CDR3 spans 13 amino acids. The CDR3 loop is CASRNRGGETQYF. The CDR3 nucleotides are TGTGCCAGCAGAAACAGGGGGGGAGAGACCCAGTACTTC.

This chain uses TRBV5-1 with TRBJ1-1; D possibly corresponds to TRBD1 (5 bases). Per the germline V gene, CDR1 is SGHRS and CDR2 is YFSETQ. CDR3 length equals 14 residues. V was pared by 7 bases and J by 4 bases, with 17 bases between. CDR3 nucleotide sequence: TGCGCCAGCGAAGAGGACGGGAGGGGCACTGAAGCTTTCTTT. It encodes CASEEDGRGTEAFF. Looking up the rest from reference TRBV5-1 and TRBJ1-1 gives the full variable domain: KAGVTQTPRYLIKTRGQQVTLSCSPISGHRSVSWYQQTPGQGLQFLFEYFSETQRNKGNFPGRFSGRQFSNSRSEMNVSTLELGDSALYLCASEEDGRGTEAFFGQGTRLTVV.

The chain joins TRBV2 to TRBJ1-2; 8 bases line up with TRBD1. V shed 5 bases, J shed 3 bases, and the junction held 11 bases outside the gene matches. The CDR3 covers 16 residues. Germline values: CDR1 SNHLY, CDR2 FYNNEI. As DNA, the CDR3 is TGTGCCAGCAGTTATGGCAGGGGGCGCGGCGACTATGGCTACACCTTC. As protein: CASSYGRGRGDYGYTF.

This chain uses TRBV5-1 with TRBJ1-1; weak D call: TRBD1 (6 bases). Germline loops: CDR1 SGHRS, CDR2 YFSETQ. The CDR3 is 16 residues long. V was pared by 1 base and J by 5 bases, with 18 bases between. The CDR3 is CASSLSAGALGTEAFF. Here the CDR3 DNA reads TGCGCCAGCAGCTTGTCCGCAGGGGCTCTAGGTACTGAAGCTTTCTTT.